Sequencing of this T cell receptor (beta chain) was carried out in a study of T cells in Graves' hyperthyroidism and ophthalmopathy. Researchers barred patients who had uncontrolled infection, other autoimmune disease, pregnancy or lactation. From approximately 9.5 ml of fresh peripheral blood, PBMCs were isolated. Regions amplified from RNA transcripts were the TCR beta CDR3 regions. The HTBI primer set was used in a first-round RT-PCR of the TCR CDR3. TCRdb itself ran the multiplex PCR reads through MiXCR, one entry per CDR3 protein. The top ten clones hold approximately 3.5% of a sample with more than 55,000 distinct CDR3 sequences, approximately 50% of them seen once. The CDR3 runs to 13 residues. Germline loops: CDR1 DFQATT, CDR2 SNEGSKA (reference sequence). The V segment lost 2 bases and the J segment 4 bases; nucleotides outside the gene matches: 5. This clonotype is classed as medium-sized.

The sample was blood. The chain is built from TRBV20-1 and TRBJ2-7; 7 bases map to TRBD2. The clonotype was recovered from a woman aged 55 to 70 with Graves' ophthalmopathy. For the CDR3, the DNA is TGCAGTGCTAGACGGGACGGGGGGTACGAGCAGTACTTC. Translating gives CSARRDGGYEQYF.